This passage covers 29 T cell receptor beta chains from one sample sequenced in a study of shared clonotypes between healthy human individuals (dated by TCRdb to about 2020). The library was prepared using the immunoSEQ multiplex PCR assay. In its TCRdb copy, this immuneACCESS table keeps in-frame sequences only and misses some clones. Where compared with another copy, unresolved V genes explain less than half of these, and the others have no known cause. The sample table lists around 510,000 clones, about 96% of them with a count of one. The biggest ten clones account for about 0.059% of the sample. The sample comprised naive CD4+ T cells sorted from blood. The cell subset or site label, as the study defines it: CD45RA+ positively selected. These receptors originate from a woman aged 25-40 years in good health.

The rearrangement joins TRBV6-5 to TRBJ2-3; 14 nucleotides align to TRBD2. V was pared by 0 bases and J by 8 bases, with 4 bases of the junction left unmatched. Germline assignment: CDR1 MNHEY and CDR2 SVGAGI. The CDR3 is 16 residues long. Here the CDR3 DNA reads TGTGCCAGCAGTTACTCGACTAGCGGGAGGGCCCTTACGCAGTATTTT. Protein sequence: CASSYSTSGRALTQYF.

The V call is TRBV4-2, the J call TRBJ2-7; TRBD1 agrees at 9 bases. Trimming cost V 5 bases and J 0 bases; bases outside gene matches: 5. Germline values: CDR1 LGHNA, CDR2 YNFKEQ. CDR3 length: 15 residues. In DNA, the CDR3 is TGTGCCAGCAGCGAAAACAGGGGGCTCTCCTACGAGCAGTACTTC. Its protein product is CASSENRGLSYEQYF.

In this sample, this clone turned up once. V usage is TRBV6-6 and J usage is TRBJ2-5; TRBD2 matches at 8 bases. Germline CDR1 is MNHNY and CDR2 is SVGAGI (reference sequence). J was trimmed by 5 bases and V by 5 bases; bases with no gene match: 4. This CDR3 contains 13 residues. The CDR3 reads CASSQAGDETQYF. CDR3 in DNA: TGTGCCAGCAGTCAAGCGGGAGACGAGACCCAGTACTTC.

This clone was recorded only once. J is TRBJ2-7 and V is TRBV6-1, with 7 bases lining up with TRBD1. V was pared by 3 bases and J by 3 bases, with 8 bases of the junction left unmatched. The CDR3 runs to 15 residues. Germline-derived CDR1 and CDR2 are MNHNS and SASEGT. CDR3 sequence reads: CASSDLRGLGYEQYF. As DNA, the CDR3 is TGTGCCAGCAGTGATTTAAGGGGGCTAGGCTACGAGCAGTACTTC.

This clone has a single count. The genes are TRBV5-1 and TRBJ2-5; 11 bases line up with TRBD1. Germline CDR1 and CDR2: SGHRS and YFSETQ. The CDR3 length is 15 residues. J lost 5 bases, V lost 2 bases, and 5 bases had no gene match. CDR3 protein: CASSLRTGGAETQYF. The CDR3 coding sequence is TGCGCCAGCAGCTTAAGGACAGGGGGCGCGGAGACCCAGTACTTC.

The V and J genes are TRBV5-1 and TRBJ2-1, with 12 bases lining up with TRBD2. V gave up 4 bases and J gave up 7 bases; unmatched junction bases: 6. From germline, CDR1 is SGHRS and CDR2 YFSETQ. The length of the CDR3 is 15 residues. CDR3 sequence: CASSILAGGENEQFF. The CDR3 coding sequence is TGCGCCAGCAGCATACTAGCGGGAGGAGAGAATGAGCAGTTCTTC. The variable domain in full, completed from reference TRBV5-1 and TRBJ2-1, reads KAGVTQTPRYLIKTRGQQVTLSCSPISGHRSVSWYQQTPGQGLQFLFEYFSETQRNKGNFPGRFSGRQFSNSRSEMNVSTLELGDSALYLCASSILAGGENEQFFGPGTRLTVL.

V is TRBV10-3 and J is TRBJ2-1, with 9 bases lining up with TRBD2. Germline assignment: CDR1 ENHRY and CDR2 SYGVKD. J was trimmed by 8 bases and V by 0 bases; bases with no gene match: 8. The CDR3 contains 16 residues. The CDR3 loop reads CAISESKLAGTDEQFF. CDR3 sequence (DNA): TGTGCCATCAGTGAGTCGAAGCTAGCGGGAACTGATGAGCAGTTCTTC.

The CDR3 is CASSRPERGPNTGELFF. The CDR3 nucleotides read TGTGCCAGCAGCCGCCCCGAGAGGGGGCCGAACACCGGGGAGCTGTTTTTT. The chain carries TRBV7-6 and TRBJ2-2; 7 bases match TRBD1. V shed 5 bases, J shed 0 bases, and the junction held 9 bases outside the gene matches. CDR1 is SGHVS, CDR2 FNYEAQ, per germline. There are 17 residues in the CDR3.

The chain carries TRBV7-9 and TRBJ2-3; 8 nucleotides align to TRBD2. From germline, CDR1 is SEHNR and CDR2 FQNEAQ (reference sequence). Losses at the gene ends were 4 bases for V and 0 bases for J; bases not matched to a gene: 15. CDR3 length: 19 amino acids. Here the CDR3 DNA reads TGTGCCAGCAGCTCCTCGACCCCCCTTACTAGCGGCAGCACAGATACGCAGTATTTT. Translated: CASSSSTPLTSGSTDTQYF.

V and J are TRBV4-2 and TRBJ1-3; D not resolved. The V end was cut by 0 bases, the J end by 7 bases, with 4 bases between. Germline values: CDR1 LGHNA, CDR2 YNFKEQ. The CDR3 runs 12 residues. The CDR3 DNA is TGTGCCAGCAGCCAAGAGGTGAACACCATATATTTT. Protein sequence: CASSQEVNTIYF.

The V and J genes are TRBV28 and TRBJ1-5; 11 bases are a match to TRBD1. The CDR3 spans 15 residues. The V gene end was trimmed by 7 bases and the J gene end by 6 bases; junction bases not matched to a gene: 8. Germline CDR1 reads MDHEN; CDR2 reads SYDVKM. CDR3 sequence reads: CASTFLGTGGQPQHF. CDR3 DNA: TGTGCCAGCACCTTCTTGGGGACAGGGGGTCAGCCCCAGCATTTT.

The rearrangement uses TRBV5-1 and TRBJ2-1; D perhaps matches TRBD2 (6 bases). Germline V lookup: CDR1 SGHRS, CDR2 YFSETQ. V was trimmed by 0 bases and J by 7 bases, leaving 20 bases between them. This CDR3 contains 17 residues. CDR3 protein: CASSLAGGGSRSNEQFF. The DNA of the CDR3 is TGCGCCAGCAGCTTGGCCGGGGGTGGGAGTCGTAGTAATGAGCAGTTCTTC.

The chain employs TRBV7-9 and TRBJ2-3, with 7 bases fitting TRBD1. Losses at the gene ends were 5 bases for V and 2 bases for J; bases not matched to a gene: 13. CDR3 length equals 17 residues. Germline loops: CDR1 SEHNR, CDR2 FQNEAQ (reference sequence). The chain's CDR3 is CASSPRVRDSYTDTQYF. CDR3 in DNA: TGTGCCAGCAGCCCTCGGGTCAGGGACAGCTACACAGATACGCAGTATTTT. The entire variable domain, with the rest obtained from reference TRBV7-9 and TRBJ2-3, is as follows: DTGVSQNPRHKITKRGQNVTFRCDPISEHNRLYWYRQTLGQGPEFLTYFQNEAQLEKSRLLSDRFSAERPKGSFSTLEIQRTEQGDSAMYLCASSPRVRDSYTDTQYFGPGTRLTVL.

V usage is TRBV10-3 and J usage is TRBJ2-1, with 12 nucleotides matching TRBD2. V dropped 5 bases and J dropped 7; count of bases not matched to a gene: 6. Germline values: CDR1 ENHRY, CDR2 SYGVKD. CDR3 length equals 15 residues. DNA for the CDR3: TGTGCCATCAGTACCTCTAGCGGGAGGGGTAATGAGCAGTTCTTC. This gives the protein CAISTSSGRGNEQFF.

This clone was recorded only once. This sequence joins TRBV28 and TRBJ2-3; 12 bases agree with TRBD2. V lost 1 base and J lost 0; bases outside the gene matches: 2. The V gene's germline CDR1 is MDHEN and CDR2 SYDVKM. This CDR3 is 17 amino acids long. The CDR3 region is CASSLLGTSGSTDTQYF. As DNA, the CDR3 is TGTGCCAGCAGTTTATTGGGGACTAGCGGGAGCACAGATACGCAGTATTTT. The variable domain in full, with the rest retrieved from reference TRBV28 and TRBJ2-3, is DVKVTQSSRYLVKRTGEKVFLECVQDMDHENMFWYRQDPGLGLRLIYFSYDVKMKEKGDIPEGYSVSREKKERFSLILESASTNQTSMYLCASSLLGTSGSTDTQYFGPGTRLTVL.

This chain links TRBV19 with TRBJ1-2, with D hard to call. The CDR3 has 12 residues. V lost 5 bases, J lost 5 bases, and 9 bases lay in between. Looked up from germline, CDR1 is LNHDA and CDR2 is SQIVND (reference sequence). CDR3 nucleotide sequence: TGTGCCAGTAGTGCGGGCCCTTATGGCTACACCTTC. Encoded protein: CASSAGPYGYTF.

The chain joins TRBV5-5 to TRBJ1-5; D unresolved. Germline-derived CDR1 and CDR2 are SGHKS and YYEKEE (reference sequence). The CDR3 spans 15 residues. V shed 0 bases and J shed 0 bases, with 7 bases lying between them. The CDR3: CASSLGPDSNQPQHF. The CDR3 DNA reads as TGTGCCAGCAGCTTGGGTCCAGATAGCAATCAGCCCCAGCATTTT.

The genes are TRBV11-2 and TRBJ2-5, with 8 bases identical to TRBD1. The length of the CDR3 is 15 residues. The V segment lost 4 bases and the J segment 5 bases; nucleotides outside the gene matches: 9. CDR1 is SGHAT and CDR2 is FQNNGV in the germline V gene. CDR3: CASSSRTGSRETQYF. The CDR3, as DNA: TGTGCCAGCAGCTCAAGGACAGGGAGTCGGGAGACCCAGTACTTC.

V is TRBV18 and J is TRBJ2-3; 13 nucleotides agree with TRBD2. The CDR3 totals 16 residues. Germline V gene sequence: CDR1 KGHSH, CDR2 LQKENI. Unmatched junction bases numbered 7, after V lost 6 bases and J lost 4 bases. Written as DNA, the CDR3 is TGTGCCAGCTCTCGAGGACTAGCGGGAGATTCAGATACGCAGTATTTT. This gives the protein CASSRGLAGDSDTQYF.

This chain links TRBV6-6 with TRBJ1-5; D remains unclear. V lost 4 bases and J lost 2, with 6 bases in between. The CDR3 totals 13 residues. Germline CDR1 reads MNHNY; CDR2 reads SVGAGI (reference sequence). Here the CDR3 reads CASSLTGNQPQHF. CDR3 in DNA: TGTGCCAGCAGTTTAACAGGCAATCAGCCCCAGCATTTT.

This clone occurred once. V usage is TRBV30 and J usage is TRBJ1-1; no reliable D call. Germline V lookup: CDR1 GTSNPN, CDR2 SVGIG (reference sequence). The length of the CDR3 is 16 residues. The V gene lost 0 bases and the J gene lost 7 bases, with 21 bases spanning the gap. The chain's CDR3 is CAWSVRPLTVHGEAFF. As DNA, the CDR3 is TGTGCCTGGAGTGTACGTCCCCTCACAGTACACGGTGAAGCTTTCTTT.

V usage is TRBV19 and J usage is TRBJ1-2, with D uncertain. Germline assignment: CDR1 LNHDA and CDR2 SQIVND (reference sequence). The CDR3 has 14 amino acids. Deletions cut 0 bases from V and 0 bases from J, with 5 bases between. CDR3 sequence (DNA): TGTGCCAGTAGTATAGAGAGGTCTAACTATGGCTACACCTTC. Protein sequence: CASSIERSNYGYTF. Supplemented by reference TRBV19 and TRBJ1-2, the full variable domain reads DGGITQSPKYLFRKEGQNVTLSCEQNLNHDAMYWYRQDPGQGLRLIYYSQIVNDFQKGDIAEGYSVSREKKESFPLTVTSAQKNPTAFYLCASSIERSNYGYTFGSGTRLTVV.

The chain combines TRBV18 with TRBJ2-7, with D perhaps matching TRBD2 (5 bases). The CDR3 consists of 16 residues. Trimming took 1 base from V and 5 from J, leaving 18 bases between them. The germline gives CDR1 KGHSH, CDR2 LQKENI. The CDR3 here is CASSPLQGDFGDEQYF. The CDR3, as DNA: TGTGCCAGCTCACCACTCCAAGGCGACTTCGGGGACGAGCAGTACTTC.

The V call is TRBV2, the J call TRBJ2-5; 13 nucleotides agree with TRBD2. In germline, CDR1 is SNHLY, CDR2 FYNNEI. CDR3 length equals 18 residues. V lost 6 bases, J lost 2 bases, and 12 bases stayed unmatched. CDR3 loop: CASSPGTSGDQIQETQYF. The CDR3 nucleotides read TGTGCCAGCAGCCCCGGGACTAGCGGGGACCAAATTCAAGAGACCCAGTACTTC.

The chain joins TRBV9 to TRBJ2-1, with TRBD2 identical over 10 bases. This CDR3 contains 15 residues. Germline lookup yields CDR1 SGDLS and CDR2 YYNGEE. The ends lost 2 bases at V and 7 bases at J; junction bases unmatched: 6. The CDR3 DNA reads TGTGCCAGCAGCGTTGGGGCTAGCGGGAGTAATGAGCAGTTCTTC. Amino acid sequence: CASSVGASGSNEQFF.

This clone was found once. The CDR3 region is CASSQYAASGRARDTQYF. The CDR3 DNA reads TGTGCCAGCAGTCAATACGCGGCTAGCGGGAGGGCCCGGGATACGCAGTATTTT. The genes are TRBV28 and TRBJ2-3; 12 bases are a match to TRBD2. J was trimmed by 6 bases and V by 5 bases; bases with no gene match: 15. The CDR3 spans 18 residues. Germline loops: CDR1 MDHEN, CDR2 SYDVKM.

V is TRBV10-3 and J is TRBJ2-7; 9 bases are shared with TRBD2. Germline V CDR1 and CDR2: ENHRY, SYGVKD. This CDR3 has 16 residues. The V gene end was trimmed by 8 bases and the J gene end by 4 bases; junction bases not matched to a gene: 15. The CDR3 DNA is TGTGCCATCGGGGCAGGTAGCGGGAGCGGTGGGTACGAGCAGTACTTC. This translates into CAIGAGSGSGGYEQYF.

The table lists this clone with a count of one. The chain uses TRBV27 and TRBJ1-2, with D possibly TRBD1 on 6 matching bases. Per germline, CDR1 MNHEY and CDR2 SMNVEV (reference sequence). Deletions cut 5 bases from V and 6 bases from J, with 22 bases between. This CDR3 has 16 residues. CDR3 region: CASSPWSTGWRDGYTF. The CDR3, as DNA: TGTGCCAGCAGTCCATGGTCCACAGGGTGGAGAGATGGCTACACCTTC.

This chain uses TRBV25-1 with TRBJ2-7; no reliable D call. V lost 4 bases to trimming and J lost 5 bases, with 6 bases between them. The CDR3 length is 11 residues. Germline CDR1 is MGHDK and CDR2 is SYGVNS. In DNA form, the CDR3 reads TGTGCCAGCAGTGGATGGAACGAGCAGTACTTC. Translated, it gives CASSGWNEQYF.